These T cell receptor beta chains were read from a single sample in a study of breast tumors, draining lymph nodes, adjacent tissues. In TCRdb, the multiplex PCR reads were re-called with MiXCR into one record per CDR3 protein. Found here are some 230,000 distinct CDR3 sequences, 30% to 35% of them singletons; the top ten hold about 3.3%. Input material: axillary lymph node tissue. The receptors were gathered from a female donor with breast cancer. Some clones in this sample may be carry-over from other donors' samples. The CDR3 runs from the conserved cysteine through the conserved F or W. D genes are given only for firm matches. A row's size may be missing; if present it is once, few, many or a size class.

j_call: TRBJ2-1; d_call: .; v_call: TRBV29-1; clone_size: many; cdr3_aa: CSAKNNEQFF; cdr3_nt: TGCAGCGCAAAAAATAATGAGCAGTTCTTC
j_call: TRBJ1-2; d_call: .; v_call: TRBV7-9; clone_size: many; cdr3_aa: CASSPSAALNYGYPF; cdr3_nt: TGTGCCAGCAGTCCCAGCGCGGCTCTTAACTATGGCTACCCCTTC
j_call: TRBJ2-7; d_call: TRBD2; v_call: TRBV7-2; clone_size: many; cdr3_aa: CASSLAGAGFSSYEQYF; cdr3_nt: TGTGCCAGCAGCTTAGCGGGAGCGGGATTCTCCTCCTACGAGCAGTACTTC
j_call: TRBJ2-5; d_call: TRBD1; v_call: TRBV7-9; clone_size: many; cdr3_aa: CASSLPGQSQETQYF; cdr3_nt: TGTGCCAGCAGCCTCCCGGGACAGAGCCAAGAGACCCAGTACTTC
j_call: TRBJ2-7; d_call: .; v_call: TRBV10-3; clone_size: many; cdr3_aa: CAIKRDRNEQYF; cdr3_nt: TGTGCCATCAAAAGGGATCGTAACGAGCAGTACTTC
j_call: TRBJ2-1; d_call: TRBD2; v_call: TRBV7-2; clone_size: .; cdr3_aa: CASSLGSSGRADEQFF; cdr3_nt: TGTGCCAGCAGCTTAGGTTCTAGCGGGAGGGCCGATGAGCAGTTCTTC
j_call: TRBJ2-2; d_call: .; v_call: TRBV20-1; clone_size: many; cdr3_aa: CSARLRLTGELFF; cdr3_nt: TGCAGTGCTAGACTTAGGCTTACCGGGGAGCTGTTTTTT
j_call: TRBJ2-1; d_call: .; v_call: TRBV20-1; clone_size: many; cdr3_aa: CSARLATSYNEQFF; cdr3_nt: TGCAGTGCTAGATTGGCTACTTCCTACAATGAGCAGTTCTTC
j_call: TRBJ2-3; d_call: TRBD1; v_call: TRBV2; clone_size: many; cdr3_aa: CASSDPPVGQGSTDTQYF; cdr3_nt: TGTGCCAGCAGTGATCCTCCCGTAGGACAGGGCAGCACAGATACGCAGTATTTT
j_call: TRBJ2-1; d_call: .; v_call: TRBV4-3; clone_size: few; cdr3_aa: CASSQALEGEQFF; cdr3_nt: TGCGCCAGCAGCCAGGCACTAGAGGGTGAGCAGTTCTTC
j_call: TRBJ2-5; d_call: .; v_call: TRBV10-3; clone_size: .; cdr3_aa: CASRRPVGLPPAETQYF; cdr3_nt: TGTGCCAGCAGAAGGCCCGTGGGACTTCCTCCGGCAGAGACCCAGTACTTC
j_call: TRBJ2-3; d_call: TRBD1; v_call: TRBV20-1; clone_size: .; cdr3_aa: CSAEGQGRDTQYF; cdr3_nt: TGCAGTGCTGAAGGACAGGGGAGAGATACGCAGTATTTT
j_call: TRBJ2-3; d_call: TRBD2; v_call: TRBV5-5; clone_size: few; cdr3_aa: CASSRLAARDTQYF; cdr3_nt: TGTGCCAGCAGCCGACTAGCGGCTCGAGATACGCAGTATTTT
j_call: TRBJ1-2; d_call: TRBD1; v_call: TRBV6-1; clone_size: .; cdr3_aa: CASRLSGGVYGYTF; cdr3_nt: TGTGCCAGCAGACTGTCAGGGGGAGTCTATGGCTACACCTTC
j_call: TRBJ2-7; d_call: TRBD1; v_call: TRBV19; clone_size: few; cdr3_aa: CASSHTPGGKHSYEQYF; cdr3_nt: TGTGCCAGTAGCCACACTCCAGGGGGCAAACATTCCTACGAGCAGTACTTC
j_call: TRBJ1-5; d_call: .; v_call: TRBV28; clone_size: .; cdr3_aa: CASSLGGLRNQPQHF; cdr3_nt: TGTGCCAGCAGCCTGGGGGGACTAAGGAATCAGCCCCAGCATTTT
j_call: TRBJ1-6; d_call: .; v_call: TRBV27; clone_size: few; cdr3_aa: CASSYRGPSSYNSPLHF; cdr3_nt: TGTGCCAGCAGTTACCGTGGACCGAGCTCCTATAATTCACCCCTCCACTTT
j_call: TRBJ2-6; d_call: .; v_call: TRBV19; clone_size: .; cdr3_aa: CASSTRQKANVLTF; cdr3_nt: TGTGCCAGTAGTACCAGACAGAAAGCCAACGTCCTGACTTTC
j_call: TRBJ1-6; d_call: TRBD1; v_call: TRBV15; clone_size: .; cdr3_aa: CATSREFRTGNSPLHF; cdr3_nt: TGTGCCACCAGCAGGGAATTTCGGACAGGGAATTCACCCCTCCACTTT
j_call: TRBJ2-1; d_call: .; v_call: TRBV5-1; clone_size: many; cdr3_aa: CASSLVSGPPYNEQFF; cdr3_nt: TGCGCCAGCAGCTTAGTTTCCGGGCCACCCTACAATGAGCAGTTCTTC
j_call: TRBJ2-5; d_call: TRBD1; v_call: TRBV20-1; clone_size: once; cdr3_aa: CSARQLRGPGETQYF; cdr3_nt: TGCAGTGCTAGACAGCTCAGGGGGCCAGGAGAGACCCAGTACTTC
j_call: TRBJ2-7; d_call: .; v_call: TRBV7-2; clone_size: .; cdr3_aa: CASSRGSGLSSYEQYF; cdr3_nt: TGTGCCAGCAGCAGGGGGTCGGGGTTGAGCTCCTACGAGCAGTACTTC